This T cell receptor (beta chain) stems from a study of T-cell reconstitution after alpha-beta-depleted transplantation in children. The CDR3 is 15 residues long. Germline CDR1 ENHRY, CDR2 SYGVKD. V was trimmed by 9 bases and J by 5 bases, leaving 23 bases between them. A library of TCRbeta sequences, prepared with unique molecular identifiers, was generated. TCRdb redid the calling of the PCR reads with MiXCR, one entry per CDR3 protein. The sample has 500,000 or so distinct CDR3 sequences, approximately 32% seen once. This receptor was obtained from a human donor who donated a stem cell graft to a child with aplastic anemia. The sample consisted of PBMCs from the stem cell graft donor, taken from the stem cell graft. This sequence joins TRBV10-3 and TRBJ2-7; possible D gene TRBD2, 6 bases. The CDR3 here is CAIGIWDRGGDEQYF. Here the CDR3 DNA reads TGTGCCATTGGGATTTGGGACCGGGGAGGTGACGAGCAGTACTTC.